Shown below are 10 T cell receptor beta chains from a single sample sequenced in a study of T-cell memory formation after mild COVID-19. TCRdb itself ran the 5' RACE reads through MiXCR, one entry per CDR3 protein. Among over 45,000 distinct CDR3 sequences listed, about 30% were seen once. The source material was PBMCs or a T cell subset sorted from them (not recorded which). Every receptor here comes from a man in his late teens or twenties who had mild COVID-19 (a few samples of this study predate the infection). Cell type and time point are not known.

This clonotype was picked up one time. The gene calls are TRBV6-6 and TRBJ2-7; D is ambiguous. The V gene's germline CDR1 is MNHNY and CDR2 SVGAGI (reference sequence). Deletions cut 6 bases from V and 2 bases from J, with 14 bases between. This CDR3 contains 14 residues. CDR3 nucleotide sequence: TGTGCCAGCAGCCAAGGCTTAAATCCCTACGAGCAGTACTTC. Translating it yields CASSQGLNPYEQYF.

The genes are TRBV19 and TRBJ2-3; the match to TRBD2 covers 9 bases. Germline lookup yields CDR1 LNHDA and CDR2 SQIVND (reference sequence). Trimming removed 5 bases from V and 6 bases from J; junction bases left unmatched: 12. This CDR3 is built from 16 residues. The CDR3 DNA is TGTGCCAGTAGTCTGGGGAGACTAGCGGTCCCGGATACGCAGTATTTT. Protein product: CASSLGRLAVPDTQYF.

This clonotype was seen only a few times. The V gene is TRBV12-3 or TRBV12-4, the J gene TRBJ2-1; D tentatively reads TRBD1 or TRBD2 (5 bases each). CDR3 size: 15 residues. V lost 6 bases and J 9 bases, leaving 21 bases between the germline ends. CDR3 sequence: CASSLFGGWDGEQFF. The CDR3 coding sequence is TGTGCCAGCAGCCTTTTTGGGGGTTGGGACGGTGAGCAGTTCTTC.

This clonotype was observed a handful of times. This sequence joins TRBV12-3 or TRBV12-4 and TRBJ2-1; D may be TRBD2 (6 bases). The CDR3 is made up of 13 amino acids. Trimming took off 4 bases at V and 9 bases at J, with 13 bases between the two ends. CDR3: CASSSSLAVEQFF. As DNA, the CDR3 is TGTGCCAGCAGTTCCTCACTAGCAGTTGAGCAGTTCTTC.

This rearrangement joins TRBV24-1 to TRBJ2-3; D is possibly TRBD1 or TRBD2 (5 bases each). Germline V gives CDR1 KGHDR, CDR2 SFDVKD. This CDR3 is 14 amino acids long. With 7 bases removed from V and 5 bases from J, the gap between germline ends came to 15 bases. CDR3 sequence (DNA): TGTGCCACCAGCCCGGGACGGAACTTAGATACGCAGTATTTT. It translates to CATSPGRNLDTQYF.

This clonotype was observed a few times. This rearrangement joins TRBV29-1 to TRBJ2-1; no firm D call. The germline CDR1 and CDR2 sequences are SQVTM and ANQGSEA. The CDR3 is made up of 17 amino acids. Trimming pared 3 bases from V and 4 bases from J, leaving 22 bases between. The CDR3 nucleotides read TGCAGCGTTGATCTAGTATTGGGCGAGCAATATTACAATGAGCAGTTCTTC. This codes for CSVDLVLGEQYYNEQFF.

In its sample, this clonotype was seen a few times. The chain combines TRBV2 with TRBJ2-5, with D possibly being TRBD1 (5 bases). The germline CDR1 and CDR2 sequences are SNHLY and FYNNEI. The CDR3 contains 15 residues. V lost 6 bases and J 5 bases, leaving 19 bases between the germline ends. CDR3 amino acids: CASRTQALPSETQYF. The CDR3 DNA reads as TGTGCCAGCAGAACACAGGCGCTCCCTTCCGAGACCCAGTACTTC.

This clonotype was recorded a few times. The chain has TRBV6-5 and TRBJ2-2, with a weak D call TRBD2 (7 bases). The CDR3 runs 16 residues. Trimming took 6 bases from V and 1 from J, leaving 15 bases between them. Germline assignment: CDR1 MNHEY and CDR2 SVGAGI. DNA of the CDR3: TGTGCCAGCAGAAGTATCGGGGGGCGGAACACCGGGGAGCTGTTTTTT. This sequence encodes CASRSIGGRNTGELFF.

This chain connects TRBV5-5 to TRBJ1-2; 9 bases line up with TRBD1. This CDR3 spans 16 amino acids. Germline V gene data show CDR1 as SGHKS and CDR2 as YYEKEE (reference sequence). The ends lost 4 bases at V and 4 bases at J; junction bases unmatched: 11. DNA for the CDR3: TGTGCCAGCAGCGAACCGGGACAGGGTTTGTTCTATGGCTACACCTTC. Amino acid sequence: CASSEPGQGLFYGYTF.

V usage is TRBV27 and J usage is TRBJ2-7, with D perhaps matching TRBD1 (5 bases). The V gene's germline CDR1 is MNHEY and CDR2 SMNVEV (reference sequence). V was clipped by 11 bases and J by 5 bases, with 25 bases between them. The CDR3 loop spans 15 amino acids. The CDR3 coding sequence is TGTGCCTCCCGTCGCGGCCGTGGGGCTTGGGACGAGCAGTACGTC. Amino acid sequence: CASRRGRGAWDEQYV.